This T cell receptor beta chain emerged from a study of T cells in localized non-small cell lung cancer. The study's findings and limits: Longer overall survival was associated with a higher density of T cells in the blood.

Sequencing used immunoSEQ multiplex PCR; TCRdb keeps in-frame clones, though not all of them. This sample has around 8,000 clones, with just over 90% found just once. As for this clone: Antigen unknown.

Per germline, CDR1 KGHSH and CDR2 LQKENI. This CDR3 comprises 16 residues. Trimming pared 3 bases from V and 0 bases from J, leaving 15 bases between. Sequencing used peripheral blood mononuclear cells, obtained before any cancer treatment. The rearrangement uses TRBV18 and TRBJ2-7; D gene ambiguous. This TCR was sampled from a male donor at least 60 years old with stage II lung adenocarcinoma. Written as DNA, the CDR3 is TGTGCCAGCTCACCGCCGGGTGGGATAGACTCCTACGAGCAGTACTTC. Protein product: CASSPPGGIDSYEQYF.